The next 27 T cell receptor beta chains were all read from a single sample in a study of Ad26.COV2.S vaccination and SARS-CoV-2 variants. TCRdb keeps only in-frame clones here, not all; method: immunoSEQ multiplex PCR. The table shows about 480,000 clones, with around 85% occurring only once. This sample's treatment: approximately 18 received Ad26.COV2.S at low or high dose, single or two shots; about 5 received placebo; per-sample allocation not given. Day 63 after the first vaccine or placebo injection was the time point for sampling. The sequencing here drew on peripheral blood, taken in a trial of Ad26.COV2.S vaccine versus placebo. These receptors originate from a person between 18 and 65 years old who received the Ad26.COV2.S COVID-19 vaccine or a placebo.

The chain links TRBV6-2 or TRBV6-3 to TRBJ2-1; unclear D gene. Deletions cut 5 bases from V and 8 bases from J, with 19 bases between. Germline-derived CDR1 and CDR2 are MNHEY and SVGEGT. The length of the CDR3 is 15 residues. In DNA, the CDR3 is TGTGCCAGCAGTGCCAGTGACAATAATATCGATGAGCAGTTCTTC. Translated: CASSASDNNIDEQFF.

The rearrangement links TRBV19 to TRBJ1-3; D call uncertain. This CDR3 is 16 amino acids long. V lost 3 bases, J lost 0 bases, and 12 bases lay in between. Germline V lookup: CDR1 LNHDA, CDR2 SQIVND (reference sequence). CDR3 in DNA: TGTGCCAGTAGTATCGTCGCACCCCCCTCTGGAAACACCATATATTTT. Translation gives CASSIVAPPSGNTIYF.

This chain links TRBV9 with TRBJ2-2; 7 positions match TRBD2. Germline CDR1 is SGDLS and CDR2 is YYNGEE. The CDR3 is 15 amino acids. V gave up 0 bases and J gave up 8 bases; unmatched junction bases: 7. The CDR3 region has the DNA TGTGCCAGCAGCGTAGGGGTGAGGGGACTAGGGGAGCTGTTTTTT. Translated: CASSVGVRGLGELFF. The whole variable domain, filled in from reference TRBV9 and TRBJ2-2, reads DSGVTQTPKHLITATGQRVTLRCSPRSGDLSVYWYQQSLDQGLQFLIQYYNGEERAKGNILERFSAQQFPDLHSELNLSSLELGDSALYFCASSVGVRGLGELFFGEGSRLTVL.

With respect to this clone: Other DNA variants within this sample encode the same CDR3. This chain links TRBV9 with TRBJ2-1, with D unresolved. The germline CDR1 and CDR2 sequences are SGDLS and YYNGEE. Trimming pared 0 bases from V and 0 bases from J, leaving 7 bases between. The CDR3 has 15 residues. The CDR3 is CASSVDPGSYNEQFF. In nucleotides, the CDR3 is TGTGCCAGCAGCGTAGACCCGGGCTCCTACAATGAGCAGTTCTTC.

The chain has TRBV9 and TRBJ1-6; 7 bases fit TRBD1. Germline V gene data show CDR1 as SGDLS and CDR2 as YYNGEE. The junction had 8 bases not matched to a gene; V was cut back by 3 bases and J by 11 bases. The CDR3 is 14 residues long. The CDR3 spells CASSETGTSAPLHF. CDR3 DNA sequence: TGTGCCAGCAGCGAGACAGGGACGTCTGCACCCCTCCACTTT.

The rearrangement uses TRBV28 and TRBJ2-1; 10 bases agree with TRBD2. This CDR3 is built from 16 residues. Trimming cost V 5 bases and J 5 bases; bases outside gene matches: 9. Germline V CDR1 and CDR2: MDHEN, SYDVKM. DNA of the CDR3: TGTGCCAGCAGTCCTCTTACTAGCGGGAACCACAATGAGCAGTTCTTC. It specifies CASSPLTSGNHNEQFF.

The chain joins TRBV9 to TRBJ1-3; D uncertain. Per the germline V gene, CDR1 is SGDLS and CDR2 is YYNGEE. The CDR3 totals 17 residues. V lost 0 bases and J 3 bases, leaving 16 bases between the germline ends. CDR3 region: CASSVASVSRIGNTIYF. CDR3 DNA: TGTGCCAGCAGCGTAGCTTCGGTCAGTCGAATTGGAAACACCATATATTTT. Full variable domain (remainder filled in from reference TRBV9 and TRBJ1-3): DSGVTQTPKHLITATGQRVTLRCSPRSGDLSVYWYQQSLDQGLQFLIQYYNGEERAKGNILERFSAQQFPDLHSELNLSSLELGDSALYFCASSVASVSRIGNTIYFGEGSWLTVV.

J is TRBJ2-2 and V is TRBV7-2; possible D gene TRBD1, 5 bases. Trimming pared 5 bases from V and 2 bases from J, leaving 12 bases between. The V gene's germline CDR1 is SGHTA and CDR2 FQGNSA. The CDR3 sequence is 15 residues long. CDR3 nucleotides: TGTGCCAGCAGCGACCAGGGCGGCAACACCGGGGAGCTGTTTTTT. Translating it yields CASSDQGGNTGELFF.

The chain uses TRBV9 and TRBJ2-5; possible D gene TRBD2, 7 bases. The V and J ends lost 2 bases and 7 bases respectively, with 18 bases between them. Germline V gene sequence: CDR1 SGDLS, CDR2 YYNGEE. CDR3 length: 15 amino acids. The CDR3 nucleotides read TGTGCCAGCAGCGTGGACCCGAGGGGGGGAGTGACCCAGTACTTC. Its protein product is CASSVDPRGGVTQYF.

This sequence joins TRBV2 and TRBJ1-6; the D is unclear. This CDR3 comprises 16 residues. Germline CDR1 is SNHLY and CDR2 is FYNNEI. V shed 2 bases and J shed 9 bases, with 17 bases lying between them. In DNA, the CDR3 is TGTGCCAGCAGTGAAAGTCTCAGGAATGGCCTTTCACCCCTCCACTTT. It codes for CASSESLRNGLSPLHF.

The rearrangement joins TRBV19 to TRBJ2-7; D is perhaps TRBD2 (6 bases). The V gene lost 7 bases and the J gene lost 0 bases, with 16 bases spanning the gap. Germline V lookup: CDR1 LNHDA, CDR2 SQIVND (reference sequence). The CDR3 has 15 amino acids. The CDR3 reads CASTYSGGSSYEQYF. CDR3 DNA: TGTGCCAGTACCTATAGCGGAGGTAGCTCCTACGAGCAGTACTTC. Filled out from reference TRBV19 and TRBJ2-7, the complete variable domain reads DGGITQSPKYLFRKEGQNVTLSCEQNLNHDAMYWYRQDPGQGLRLIYYSQIVNDFQKGDIAEGYSVSREKKESFPLTVTSAQKNPTAFYLCASTYSGGSSYEQYFGPGTRLTVT.

V is TRBV4-1 and J is TRBJ2-5; D might be TRBD1 (5 bases). CDR1 and CDR2 from the germline V gene are MGHRA and YSYEKL. The V end lost 2 bases, the J end lost 1 base, and 14 bases lay between the germline ends. The length of the CDR3 is 16 residues. The CDR3 here is CASSQSGAFGQETQYF. The CDR3 coding sequence is TGCGCCAGCAGCCAAAGTGGGGCTTTTGGCCAAGAGACCCAGTACTTC.

In this sample, this clone turned up a few times. V and J are TRBV2 and TRBJ1-5, with 9 positions matching TRBD1. Losses at the gene ends were 7 bases for V and 6 bases for J; bases not matched to a gene: 10. The CDR3 contains 15 residues. Germline V gene data show CDR1 as SNHLY and CDR2 as FYNNEI. In DNA form, the CDR3 reads TGTGCCAGCACTTCAGGACAGGGGTCGACTCAGCCCCAGCATTTT. This sequence encodes CASTSGQGSTQPQHF.

The chain combines TRBV19 with TRBJ2-3; D perhaps matches TRBD2 (5 bases). The CDR3 runs 17 residues. The V end was cut by 4 bases, the J end by 4 bases, with 21 bases between. The germline CDR1 and CDR2 sequences are LNHDA and SQIVND (reference sequence). The CDR3 DNA follows: TGTGCCAGTAGTAAATTTGTTGGACTGAGGCGGTCAGATACGCAGTATTTT. Its protein is CASSKFVGLRRSDTQYF.

The chain uses TRBV6-5 and TRBJ2-3; weak D call: TRBD1 (6 bases). The CDR3 consists of 15 residues. Trimming removed 6 bases from V and 4 bases from J, with 17 bases in between. Per the germline V gene, CDR1 is MNHEY and CDR2 is SVGAGI. Here the CDR3 DNA reads TGTGCCAGCAGGGCCCAGGGGAGAAGGGCAGATACGCAGTATTTT. This gives the protein CASRAQGRRADTQYF.

V and J are TRBV4-2 and TRBJ2-1; D is possibly TRBD1 (6 bases). V lost 5 bases and J 6 bases, leaving 11 bases between the germline ends. This CDR3 region has 13 residues. From germline, CDR1 is LGHNA and CDR2 YNFKEQ. The CDR3 loop is CASSGQSANEQFF. CDR3 sequence (DNA): TGTGCCAGCAGCGGACAGTCGGCCAATGAGCAGTTCTTC.

The chain uses TRBV9 and TRBJ2-1, with 9 bases identical to TRBD2. The V gene end was trimmed by 0 bases and the J gene end by 6 bases; junction bases not matched to a gene: 7. Germline loops: CDR1 SGDLS, CDR2 YYNGEE. The CDR3 has 16 amino acids. CDR3 region: CASSVAGLAGFNEQFF. The CDR3 DNA reads TGTGCCAGCAGCGTAGCTGGGCTAGCGGGATTCAATGAGCAGTTCTTC.

The rearrangement links TRBV28 to TRBJ2-1; TRBD1 aligns across 7 bases. CDR3 length: 13 amino acids. Trimming at V came to 7 bases and at J to 5 bases, leaving 5 bases not matched to a gene. Germline CDR1 is MDHEN and CDR2 is SYDVKM. CDR3 in amino acids: CASIGGENNEQFF. CDR3 in DNA: TGTGCCAGCATAGGGGGCGAAAACAATGAGCAGTTCTTC.

The chain uses TRBV6-2 or TRBV6-3 and TRBJ1-4; 7 bases fit TRBD1. This CDR3 has 15 residues. V dropped 2 bases and J dropped 5; count of bases not matched to a gene: 5. Germline CDR1 reads MNHEY; CDR2 reads SVGEGT. The CDR3 loop is CASSYTGTANEKLFF. CDR3 DNA: TGTGCCAGCAGTTACACCGGGACAGCAAATGAAAAACTGTTTTTT.

V gene TRBV10-3 combines with J gene TRBJ2-1; D ambiguous. The CDR3 runs 13 residues. Germline values: CDR1 ENHRY, CDR2 SYGVKD. Trimming stripped 6 bases from V and 8 bases from J, with 14 bases between. In DNA form, the CDR3 reads TGTGCCATCAGGCCGGACGTAATGGATGAGCAGTTCTTC. Its protein is CAIRPDVMDEQFF.

DNA of the CDR3: TGTGCCAGCATCCCCGCCGCTAGCGGCTACGAGCAGTACTTC. Translating gives CASIPAASGYEQYF. The chain recombines TRBV6-2 or TRBV6-3 with TRBJ2-7; 7 nucleotides agree with TRBD2. The CDR3 contains 14 residues. The germline V gene has CDR1 MNHEY and CDR2 SVGEGT. Trimming took 7 bases from V and 3 from J; bases not matched to a gene: 9.

The CDR3 nucleotides read TGTGCCAGCAGTTTGGGAGAACGGGCAGAAGAGACCCAGTACTTC. As protein: CASSLGERAEETQYF. V usage is TRBV28 and J usage is TRBJ2-5, with D possibly TRBD2 on 5 matching bases. The CDR3 loop spans 15 amino acids. Germline assignment: CDR1 MDHEN and CDR2 SYDVKM. Trimming took 3 bases from V and 3 from J, leaving 14 bases between them.

This clone was recorded once. The chain has TRBV5-6 and TRBJ1-4; D unclear. The V gene lost 3 bases and the J gene lost 4 bases, with 10 bases spanning the gap. Germline V gene data show CDR1 as SGHDT and CDR2 as YYEEEE. The CDR3 spans 14 residues. The CDR3 DNA reads TGTGCCAGCAGCTCCCGGGCCATTAATGAAAAACTGTTTTTT. This encodes CASSSRAINEKLFF.

This chain joins TRBV5-4 and TRBJ2-7; 7 bases line up with TRBD2. Germline CDR1 is SGHNT and CDR2 is YYREEE (reference sequence). Trimming removed 4 bases from V and 2 bases from J; junction bases left unmatched: 6. The CDR3 totals 14 residues. Here the CDR3 reads CASSPSGTPYEQYF. CDR3 nucleotide sequence: TGTGCCAGCAGCCCCAGCGGGACTCCCTACGAGCAGTACTTC.

In this sample, this clone turned up a few times. The rearrangement links TRBV28 to TRBJ2-7, with D maybe TRBD2 (6 bases). This CDR3 has 14 residues. Germline V gene lookup returns CDR1 MDHEN and CDR2 SYDVKM. Trimming took 7 bases from V and 4 from J, leaving 17 bases between them. CDR3 sequence reads: CASNPRGSGYEQYF. Written as DNA, the CDR3 is TGTGCCAGCAACCCCCGGGGGTCTGGGTACGAGCAGTACTTC.

This chain uses TRBV28 with TRBJ2-3; 7 bases line up with TRBD2. The junction had 14 bases not matched to a gene; V was cut back by 6 bases and J by 2 bases. There are 17 residues in the CDR3. The V gene's germline CDR1 is MDHEN and CDR2 SYDVKM. In nucleotides, the CDR3 is TGTGCCAGCAGCTCACGAGGACTAGGCGGGTTCACAGATACGCAGTATTTT. It specifies CASSSRGLGGFTDTQYF.

The gene calls are TRBV10-3 and TRBJ2-3; D remains unclear. The CDR3 consists of 12 residues. The V and J ends lost 8 bases and 1 base respectively, with 7 bases between them. Germline CDR1 and CDR2: ENHRY and SYGVKD. CDR3 DNA sequence: TGTGCCATCGCCGGCGGCACAGATACGCAGTATTTT. Translating gives CAIAGGTDTQYF.